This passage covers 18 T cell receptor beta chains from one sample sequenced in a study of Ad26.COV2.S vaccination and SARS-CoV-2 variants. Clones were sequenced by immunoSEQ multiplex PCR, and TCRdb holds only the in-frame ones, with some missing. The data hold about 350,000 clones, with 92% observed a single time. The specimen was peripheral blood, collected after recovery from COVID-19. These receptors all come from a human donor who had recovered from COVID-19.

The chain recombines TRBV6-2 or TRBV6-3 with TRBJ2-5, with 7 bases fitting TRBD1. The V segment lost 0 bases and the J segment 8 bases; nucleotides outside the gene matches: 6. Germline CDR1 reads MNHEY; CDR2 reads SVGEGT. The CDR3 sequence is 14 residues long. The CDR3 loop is CASSYSGQPLTQYF. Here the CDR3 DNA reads TGTGCCAGCAGTTACTCGGGACAGCCTCTTACCCAGTACTTC.

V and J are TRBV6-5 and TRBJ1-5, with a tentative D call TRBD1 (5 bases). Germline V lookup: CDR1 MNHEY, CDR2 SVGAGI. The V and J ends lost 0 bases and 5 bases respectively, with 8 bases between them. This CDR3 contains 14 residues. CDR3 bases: TGTGCCAGCAGTTACTCAAGGGGAGATCAGCCCCAGCATTTT. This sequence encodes CASSYSRGDQPQHF.

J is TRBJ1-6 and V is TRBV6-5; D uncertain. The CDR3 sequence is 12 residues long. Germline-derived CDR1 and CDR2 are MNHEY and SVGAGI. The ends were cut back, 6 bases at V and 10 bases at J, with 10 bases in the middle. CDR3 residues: CASRTTYSPLHF. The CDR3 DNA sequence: TGTGCCAGCAGGACGACATACTCACCCCTCCACTTT.

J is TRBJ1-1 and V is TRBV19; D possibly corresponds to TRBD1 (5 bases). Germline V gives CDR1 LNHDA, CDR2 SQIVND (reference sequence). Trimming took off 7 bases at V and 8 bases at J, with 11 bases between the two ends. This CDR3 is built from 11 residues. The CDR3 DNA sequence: TGTGCCAGTACCGGCAGGGTGGAAGCTTTCTTT. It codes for CASTGRVEAFF.

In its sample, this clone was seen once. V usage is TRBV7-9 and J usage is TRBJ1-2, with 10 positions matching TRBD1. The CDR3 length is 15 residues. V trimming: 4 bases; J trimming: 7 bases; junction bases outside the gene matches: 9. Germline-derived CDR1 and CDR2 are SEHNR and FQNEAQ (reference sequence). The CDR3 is CASSSTGTGVGGYTF. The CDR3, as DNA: TGTGCCAGCAGCTCTACCGGGACAGGGGTCGGTGGCTACACCTTC. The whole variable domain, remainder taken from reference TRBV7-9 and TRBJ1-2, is DTGVSQNPRHKITKRGQNVTFRCDPISEHNRLYWYRQTLGQGPEFLTYFQNEAQLEKSRLLSDRFSAERPKGSFSTLEIQRTEQGDSAMYLCASSSTGTGVGGYTFGSGTRLTVV.

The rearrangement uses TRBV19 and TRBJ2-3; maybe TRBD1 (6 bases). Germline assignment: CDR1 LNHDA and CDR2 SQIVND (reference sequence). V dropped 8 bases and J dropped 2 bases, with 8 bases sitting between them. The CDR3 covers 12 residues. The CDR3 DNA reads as TGTGCCAGTGGACAGAACACAGATACGCAGTATTTT. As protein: CASGQNTDTQYF.

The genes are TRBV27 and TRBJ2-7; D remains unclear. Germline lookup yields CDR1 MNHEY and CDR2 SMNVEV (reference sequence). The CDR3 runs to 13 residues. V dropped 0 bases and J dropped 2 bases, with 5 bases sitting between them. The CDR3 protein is CASSLSETYEQYF. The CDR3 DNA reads TGTGCCAGCAGTTTATCCGAGACCTACGAGCAGTACTTC.

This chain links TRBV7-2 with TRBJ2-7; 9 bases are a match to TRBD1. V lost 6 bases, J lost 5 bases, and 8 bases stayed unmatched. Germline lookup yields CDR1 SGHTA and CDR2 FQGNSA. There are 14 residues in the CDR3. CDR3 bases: TGTGCCAGCAGAAAGACAGGGGGTATCGACGAGCAGTACTTC. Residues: CASRKTGGIDEQYF.

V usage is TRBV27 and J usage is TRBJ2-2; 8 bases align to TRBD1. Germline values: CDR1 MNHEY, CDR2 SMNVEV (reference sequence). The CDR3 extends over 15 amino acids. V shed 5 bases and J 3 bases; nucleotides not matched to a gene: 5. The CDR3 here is CASSPRQGYTGELFF. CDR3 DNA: TGTGCCAGCAGTCCGCGACAGGGGTACACCGGGGAGCTGTTTTTT.

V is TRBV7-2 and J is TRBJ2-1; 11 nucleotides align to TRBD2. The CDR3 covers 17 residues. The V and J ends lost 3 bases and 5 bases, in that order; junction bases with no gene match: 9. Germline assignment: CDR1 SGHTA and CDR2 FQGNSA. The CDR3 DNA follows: TGTGCCAGCAGCTTGCGGCTAGCGGGGGGCCGCGACAATGAGCAGTTCTTC. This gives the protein CASSLRLAGGRDNEQFF.

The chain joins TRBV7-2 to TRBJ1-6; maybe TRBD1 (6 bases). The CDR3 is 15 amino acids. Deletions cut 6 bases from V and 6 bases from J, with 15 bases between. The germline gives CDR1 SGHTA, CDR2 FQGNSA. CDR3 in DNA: TGTGCCAGCAGATCCAACAGGGTTCCTAATTCACCCCTCCACTTT. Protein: CASRSNRVPNSPLHF. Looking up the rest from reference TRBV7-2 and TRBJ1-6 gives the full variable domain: GAGVSQSPSNKVTEKGKDVELRCDPISGHTALYWYRQSLGQGLEFLIYFQGNSAPDKSGLPSDRFSAERTGGSVSTLTIQRTQQEDSAVYLCASRSNRVPNSPLHFGNGTRLTVT.

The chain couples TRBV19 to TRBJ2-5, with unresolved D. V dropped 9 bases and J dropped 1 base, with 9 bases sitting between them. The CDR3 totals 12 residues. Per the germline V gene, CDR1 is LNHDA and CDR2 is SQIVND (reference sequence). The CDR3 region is CASSGIQETQYF. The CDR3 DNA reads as TGTGCCAGCTCGGGCATCCAAGAGACCCAGTACTTC.

Written as DNA, the CDR3 is TGTGCCAGCAGCACCTTTGACAGGGGCTCACCCCTCCACTTT. Protein: CASSTFDRGSPLHF. This sequence joins TRBV5-4 and TRBJ1-6, with 8 bases fitting TRBD1. Germline V CDR1 and CDR2: SGHNT, YYREEE (reference sequence). This CDR3 contains 14 residues. With V trimmed by 4 bases and J by 10 bases, 7 bases remained unmatched. The full variable domain, in which reference TRBV5-4 and TRBJ1-6 provide the parts outside the CDR3, is ETGVTQSPTHLIKTRGQQVTLRCSSQSGHNTVSWYQQALGQGPQFIFQYYREEENGRGNFPPRFSGLQFPNYSSELNVNALELDDSALYLCASSTFDRGSPLHFGNGTRLTVT.

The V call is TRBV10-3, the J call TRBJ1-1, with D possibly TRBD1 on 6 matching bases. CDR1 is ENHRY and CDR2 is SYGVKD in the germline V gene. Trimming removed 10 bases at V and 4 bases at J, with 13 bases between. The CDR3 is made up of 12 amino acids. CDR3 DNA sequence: TGTGCCACACAGGGTGTGAGCACTGAAGCTTTCTTT. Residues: CATQGVSTEAFF.

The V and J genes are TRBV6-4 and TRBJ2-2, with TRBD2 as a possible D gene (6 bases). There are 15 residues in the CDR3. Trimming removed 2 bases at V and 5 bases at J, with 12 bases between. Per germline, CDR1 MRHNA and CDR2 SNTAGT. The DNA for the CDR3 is TGTGCCAGCAGTGACGGGGCGGGGTGGACCGGGGAGCTGTTTTTT. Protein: CASSDGAGWTGELFF.

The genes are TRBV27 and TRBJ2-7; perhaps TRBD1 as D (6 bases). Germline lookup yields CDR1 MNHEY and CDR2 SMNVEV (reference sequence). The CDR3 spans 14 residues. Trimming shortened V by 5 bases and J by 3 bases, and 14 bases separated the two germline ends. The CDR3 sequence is CASSPRQELYEQYF. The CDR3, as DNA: TGTGCCAGCAGTCCCAGACAGGAACTCTACGAGCAGTACTTC.

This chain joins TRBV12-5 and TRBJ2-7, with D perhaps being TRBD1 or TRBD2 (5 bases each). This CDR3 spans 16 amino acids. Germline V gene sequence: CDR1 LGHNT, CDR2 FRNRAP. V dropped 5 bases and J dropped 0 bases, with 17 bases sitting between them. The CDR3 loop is CASGPVPGPLSYEQYF. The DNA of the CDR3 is TGTGCTAGTGGTCCGGTCCCGGGGCCGCTCTCCTACGAGCAGTACTTC.

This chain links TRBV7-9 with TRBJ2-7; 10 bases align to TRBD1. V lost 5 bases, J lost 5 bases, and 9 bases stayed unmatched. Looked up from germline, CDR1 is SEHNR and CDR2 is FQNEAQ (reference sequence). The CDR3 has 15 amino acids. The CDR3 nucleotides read TGTGCCAGCAGCGCTTCCGGGACAGGGGACCACGAGCAGTACTTC. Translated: CASSASGTGDHEQYF.